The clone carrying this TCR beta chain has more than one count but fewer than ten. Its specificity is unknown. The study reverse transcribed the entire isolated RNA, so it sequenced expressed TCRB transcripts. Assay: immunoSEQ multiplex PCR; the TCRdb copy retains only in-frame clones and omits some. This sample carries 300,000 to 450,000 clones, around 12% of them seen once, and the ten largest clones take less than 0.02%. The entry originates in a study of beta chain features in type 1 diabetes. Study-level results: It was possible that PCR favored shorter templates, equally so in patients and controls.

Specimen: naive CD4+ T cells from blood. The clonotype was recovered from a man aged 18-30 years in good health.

CDR3 loop: CASSAWGVEDTEAFF. CDR3 DNA: TGTGCCAGCAGCGCTTGGGGGGTAGAGGACACTGAAGCTTTCTTT. The J gene is TRBJ1-1, the V gene TRBV9; tentatively, D is TRBD1 (5 bases). V was cut by 3 bases and J by 3 bases, with 15 bases left in between. This CDR3 has 15 amino acids. Looked up from germline, CDR1 is SGDLS and CDR2 is YYNGEE.